This TCR beta chain was profiled in a study of technical replicates of blood from several donors. Sequencing used immunoSEQ multiplex PCR; TCRdb keeps in-frame clones, though not all of them. The sample has some 70,000 clones, roughly 92% seen once. The germline V gene has CDR1 SGHVT and CDR2 SQSDAQ. The CDR3 is 16 residues long. With 3 bases removed from V and 1 base from J, the gap between germline ends came to 13 bases. The rearrangement links TRBV7-4 to TRBJ1-5; the D is unclear. The material sequenced was T cells isolated from PBMCs. This clonotype was obtained from a human donor in good health. The CDR3 DNA reads TGTGCCAGCAGCTTCGGGAAGGCCGGGAGCAATCAGCCCCAGCATTTT. Translation: CASSFGKAGSNQPQHF.